One sample yielded the 32 T cell receptor beta chains listed below, sequenced in a study of cytomegalovirus exposure and HLA in healthy donors. Primers: 60 Vbeta forward and 13 Jbeta reverse. Measured with immunoSEQ multiplex PCR; TCRdb has only the in-frame clones, and not every one. Of around 170,000 clones in the sample, around 76% are singletons; the top ten hold under 3%. The sample comprised PBMCs. The receptors derive from a woman aged 30 to 39 in good health and CMV-seropositive.

The V gene is TRBV19, the J gene TRBJ1-5, with D possibly being TRBD1 (6 bases). CDR3 size: 13 residues. In germline, CDR1 is LNHDA, CDR2 SQIVND (reference sequence). V lost 7 bases and J 1 base, leaving 8 bases between the germline ends. Here the CDR3 reads CASTDRSNQPQHF. DNA of the CDR3: TGTGCCAGTACTGACAGGAGCAATCAGCCCCAGCATTTT.

The chain carries TRBV11-2 and TRBJ2-7; D is unresolved. V lost 1 base and J lost 3, with 4 bases in between. CDR3 length equals 12 residues. Germline loops: CDR1 SGHAT, CDR2 FQNNGV. In nucleotides, the CDR3 is TGTGCCAGCAGCTTAGGGAGCTACGAGCAGTACTTC. It codes for CASSLGSYEQYF.

The rearrangement uses TRBV5-4 and TRBJ2-6; D is possibly TRBD2 (6 bases). The V gene's germline CDR1 is SGHNT and CDR2 YYREEE (reference sequence). The CDR3 sequence is 19 residues long. V lost 3 bases and J 0 bases, leaving 19 bases between the germline ends. The CDR3 sequence is CASSSPGGTYGSGANVLTF. The CDR3 DNA is TGTGCCAGCAGCTCCCCCGGAGGGACGTATGGCTCTGGGGCCAACGTCCTGACTTTC.

The chain is built from TRBV5-5 and TRBJ2-5; 8 bases agree with TRBD1. J gave up 2 bases and V 0 bases, and 3 bases lay outside the gene matches. The CDR3 contains 15 residues. CDR1 and CDR2 (germline): SGHKS, YYEKEE (reference sequence). The CDR3 sequence: CASSLGYRGQETQYF. The CDR3 DNA follows: TGTGCCAGCAGCTTGGGTTACAGGGGGCAAGAGACCCAGTACTTC.

This sequence joins TRBV18 and TRBJ1-6, with 10 bases that match TRBD1. The trim removed 2 bases at V and 9 bases at J, leaving 1 base unmatched. CDR1 is KGHSH, CDR2 LQKENI, per germline. There are 14 residues in the CDR3. Here the CDR3 DNA reads TGTGCCAGCTCACCAGGACAGGGGGGTTCACCCCTCCACTTT. It translates to CASSPGQGGSPLHF.

The rearrangement links TRBV10-3 to TRBJ1-1, with TRBD1 matching over 7 bases. The CDR3 runs 15 residues. The germline V gene encodes CDR1 ENHRY and CDR2 SYGVKD. Unmatched junction bases numbered 4, after V lost 2 bases and J lost 1 base. The chain's CDR3 is CAISENWTGNTEAFF. Here the CDR3 DNA reads TGTGCCATCAGTGAGAATTGGACAGGGAACACTGAAGCTTTCTTT.

The chain links TRBV14 to TRBJ2-2; 8 bases are shared with TRBD1. The germline CDR1 and CDR2 sequences are SGHDN and FVKESK. J gave up 1 base and V 3 bases, and 1 base lay outside the gene matches. The CDR3 length is 15 residues. CDR3 nucleotides: TGTGCCAGCAGCCACGGGACAGGGAACACCGGGGAGCTGTTTTTT. It specifies CASSHGTGNTGELFF.

V usage is TRBV5-4 and J usage is TRBJ1-2; a weak D match, TRBD1 (6 bases). Looked up from germline, CDR1 is SGHNT and CDR2 is YYREEE (reference sequence). Trimming shortened V by 4 bases and J by 0 bases, and 10 bases separated the two germline ends. CDR3 length: 14 amino acids. This CDR3 reads CASSRGGTNYGYTF. CDR3 sequence (DNA): TGTGCCAGCAGCAGGGGGGGGACTAACTATGGCTACACCTTC.

The V and J genes are TRBV9 and TRBJ2-7; D is uncertain. Germline V gene lookup returns CDR1 SGDLS and CDR2 YYNGEE. There are 13 residues in the CDR3. The V and J ends lost 0 bases and 0 bases respectively, with 4 bases between them. The CDR3 here is CASSVALSYEQYF. CDR3 bases: TGTGCCAGCAGCGTAGCACTCTCCTACGAGCAGTACTTC.

V is TRBV4-3 and J is TRBJ1-2; D possibly corresponds to TRBD1 (5 bases). Germline V lookup: CDR1 LGHNA, CDR2 YSLEER. V lost 0 bases to trimming and J lost 4 bases, with 15 bases between them. This CDR3 contains 16 residues. The CDR3 sequence: CASSQDGGEGRYGYTF. The CDR3 coding sequence is TGCGCCAGCAGCCAAGATGGGGGGGAGGGGCGCTATGGCTACACCTTC.

The chain links TRBV9 to TRBJ2-1; 8 bases map to TRBD1. The CDR3 is made up of 15 amino acids. Germline trimming cut 2 bases from V and 9 bases from J; bases unmatched to any gene: 10. Germline lookup yields CDR1 SGDLS and CDR2 YYNGEE. The CDR3 loop reads CASSVSPQGVGEQFF. The CDR3 nucleotides read TGTGCCAGCAGCGTGTCCCCACAGGGGGTAGGTGAGCAGTTCTTC.

This chain joins TRBV6-5 and TRBJ2-5, with TRBD2 matching over 7 bases. CDR3 size: 16 residues. V lost 0 bases to trimming and J lost 4 bases; unmatched junction nucleotides: 8. CDR1 is MNHEY and CDR2 is SVGAGI in the germline V gene. The CDR3 DNA reads as TGTGCCAGCAGTTACTCGGGGGGGGAATTAGGAGAGACCCAGTACTTC. This codes for CASSYSGGELGETQYF.

The genes are TRBV21-1 and TRBJ2-7; the D call TRBD2 from the table was never checked on the DNA. TRBV21-1 is given as a pseudogene. The CDR3 sequence is 18 residues long. The CDR3 spells CASSKDGGLAGGPDEQYF. In nucleotides, the CDR3 is TGTGCCAGCAGCAAAGACGGGGGACTAGCGGGGGGGCCCGACGAGCAGTACTTC.

This sequence joins TRBV4-2 and TRBJ2-4; 15 bases align to TRBD2. The CDR3 is 18 residues long. CDR1 is LGHNA and CDR2 is YNFKEQ in the germline V gene. The ends lost 4 bases at V and 8 bases at J; junction bases unmatched: 12. The CDR3 loop reads CASSPTSGLAGGPDIQYF. In DNA form, the CDR3 reads TGTGCCAGCAGCCCGACTTCGGGACTAGCGGGGGGCCCAGACATTCAGTACTTC.

The rearrangement uses TRBV6-5 and TRBJ2-7, with TRBD2 identical over 9 bases. The V segment lost 5 bases and the J segment 3 bases; nucleotides outside the gene matches: 5. This CDR3 comprises 14 residues. Per germline, CDR1 MNHEY and CDR2 SVGAGI. CDR3 protein: CASSLAGRLYEQYF. The CDR3 coding sequence is TGTGCCAGCAGTCTAGCGGGGCGTCTCTACGAGCAGTACTTC.

This rearrangement joins TRBV4-2 to TRBJ2-3, with 9 bases that match TRBD2. The CDR3 contains 17 residues. The germline CDR1 and CDR2 sequences are LGHNA and YNFKEQ. With 0 bases clipped from V and 2 bases from J, the junction kept 6 bases outside the gene matches. The CDR3: CASSQDQSGGHTDTQYF. In DNA, the CDR3 is TGTGCCAGCAGCCAAGATCAGAGCGGGGGGCACACAGATACGCAGTATTTT.

This clone was seen more than once but under ten times. The chain joins TRBV7-9 to TRBJ1-2; no clear D gene. V was cut by 5 bases and J by 9 bases, with 25 bases left in between. Germline V CDR1 and CDR2: SEHNR, FQNEAQ (reference sequence). CDR3 length: 16 amino acids. The CDR3: CASSPRLSGSSKSYTF. The CDR3 nucleotides are TGTGCCAGCAGCCCTCGGCTTTCAGGATCCTCTAAGAGCTACACCTTC. The entire variable domain, with the rest obtained from reference TRBV7-9 and TRBJ1-2, is as follows: DTGVSQNPRHKITKRGQNVTFRCDPISEHNRLYWYRQTLGQGPEFLTYFQNEAQLEKSRLLSDRFSAERPKGSFSTLEIQRTEQGDSAMYLCASSPRLSGSSKSYTFGSGTRLTVV.

The rearrangement links TRBV5-1 to TRBJ2-2; the match to TRBD2 covers 13 bases. Germline loops: CDR1 SGHRS, CDR2 YFSETQ. The CDR3 consists of 19 residues. The J segment lost 0 bases and the V segment lost 1 base, leaving 6 bases of the junction unmatched. Written as DNA, the CDR3 is TGCGCCAGCAGCTTGCGAGGACTAGCGGGGGCCTCGAACACCGGGGAGCTGTTTTTT. Translating gives CASSLRGLAGASNTGELFF. The full variable domain, in which reference TRBV5-1 and TRBJ2-2 provide the parts outside the CDR3, is KAGVTQTPRYLIKTRGQQVTLSCSPISGHRSVSWYQQTPGQGLQFLFEYFSETQRNKGNFPGRFSGRQFSNSRSEMNVSTLELGDSALYLCASSLRGLAGASNTGELFFGEGSRLTVL.

This chain uses TRBV14 with TRBJ2-7, with TRBD2 identical over 7 bases. V lost 0 bases to trimming and J lost 0 bases; unmatched junction nucleotides: 2. The CDR3 extends over 15 amino acids. From germline, CDR1 is SGHDN and CDR2 FVKESK. CDR3 loop: CASSQDWTSSYEQYF. The CDR3 DNA sequence: TGTGCCAGCAGCCAAGATTGGACTAGCTCCTACGAGCAGTACTTC.

This clone was counted a single time. The chain combines TRBV19 with TRBJ2-1; D remains ambiguous. The CDR3 length is 11 residues. V lost 7 bases and J lost 8, with 9 bases in between. From germline, CDR1 is LNHDA and CDR2 SQIVND (reference sequence). CDR3 sequence (DNA): TGTGCCAGTACTGAGTTCGATGAGCAGTTCTTC. Translating it yields CASTEFDEQFF. The entire variable domain, with the rest obtained from reference TRBV19 and TRBJ2-1, is as follows: DGGITQSPKYLFRKEGQNVTLSCEQNLNHDAMYWYRQDPGQGLRLIYYSQIVNDFQKGDIAEGYSVSREKKESFPLTVTSAQKNPTAFYLCASTEFDEQFFGPGTRLTVL.

The rearrangement joins TRBV5-4 to TRBJ2-3, with 9 positions matching TRBD2. The length of the CDR3 is 15 residues. Per germline, CDR1 SGHNT and CDR2 YYREEE (reference sequence). V shed 4 bases and J 3 bases; nucleotides not matched to a gene: 6. Written as DNA, the CDR3 is TGTGCCAGCAGCCCCCCAGCGGGGGGTACAGATACGCAGTATTTT. Protein sequence: CASSPPAGGTDTQYF. Together with reference TRBV5-4 and TRBJ2-3, the CDR3 gives the full variable domain: ETGVTQSPTHLIKTRGQQVTLRCSSQSGHNTVSWYQQALGQGPQFIFQYYREEENGRGNFPPRFSGLQFPNYSSELNVNALELDDSALYLCASSPPAGGTDTQYFGPGTRLTVL.

This CDR3 reads CASSQDYEQYF. CDR3 coding DNA: TGTGCCAGCAGCCAGGACTACGAGCAGTACTTC. V is TRBV7-8 and J is TRBJ2-7, with unresolved D. CDR3 length: 11 amino acids. Trimming cost V 5 bases and J 3 bases, with 5 bases left between them. In germline, CDR1 is SGHVS, CDR2 FQNEAQ.

Points on this clone: The junction does not match germline at one end; this may be a read error. The genes are TRBV13 and TRBJ1-2; 7 nucleotides agree with TRBD1. CDR3 length equals 14 residues. Germline lookup yields CDR1 PRHDT and CDR2 FYEKMQ (reference sequence). DNA for the CDR3: TGTGCCAGCAGCTTAGCTTCAGGGGGTGCAGATTACTGGTTC. Residues: CASSLASGGADYWF.

In this sample, this clone turned up once. This chain links TRBV27 with TRBJ1-4; 7 bases line up with TRBD1. Germline V gene lookup returns CDR1 MNHEY and CDR2 SMNVEV (reference sequence). The trim removed 10 bases at V and 0 bases at J, leaving 2 bases unmatched. The CDR3 runs 13 residues. The CDR3 sequence is CATGTATNEKLFF. The CDR3 DNA is TGTGCCACGGGGACAGCAACTAATGAAAAACTGTTTTTT.

This clone showed up just once. The rearrangement joins TRBV19 to TRBJ2-5, with 11 bases identical to TRBD2. This CDR3 comprises 15 residues. Germline V gene data show CDR1 as LNHDA and CDR2 as SQIVND (reference sequence). Losses at the gene ends were 8 bases for V and 5 bases for J; bases not matched to a gene: 10. CDR3 sequence: CASGQHSGGEETQYF. CDR3 nucleotides: TGTGCCAGTGGACAACATAGCGGGGGGGAGGAGACCCAGTACTTC.

On this clone: A read error may account for a junction end that differs from germline. The rearrangement joins TRBV6-6 to TRBJ2-3, with 7 nucleotides matching TRBD2. Germline values: CDR1 MNHNY, CDR2 SVGAGI (reference sequence). This CDR3 region has 15 residues. CDR3 residues: CASSPRNAGVDTQYF. The CDR3 DNA reads as TGTGCCAGCAGCCCCCGGAACGCGGGGGTTGATACACAGTATTTT.

This rearrangement joins TRBV4-3 to TRBJ2-1, with 8 bases that match TRBD2. The CDR3 spans 17 residues. V was pared by 0 bases and J by 7 bases, with 11 bases of the junction left unmatched. Germline CDR1 LGHNA, CDR2 YSLEER. CDR3 amino acids: CASSQEARGGKGNEQFF. The CDR3 region has the DNA TGCGCCAGCAGCCAAGAGGCCCGCGGGGGGAAGGGTAATGAGCAGTTCTTC.

This rearrangement joins TRBV21-1 to TRBJ1-5; the table's D gene call, TRBD1, was not cross checked with the DNA. TRBV21-1 has pseudogene status. The CDR3 runs 17 residues. The CDR3 DNA reads TGTGCCAGCAGCAAAGGGGGGGGACAGGACCTCAATCAGCCCCAGCATTTT. Translation gives CASSKGGGQDLNQPQHF.

The V gene is TRBV25-1, the J gene TRBJ2-1, with TRBD1 as a possible D gene (5 bases). The CDR3 loop spans 17 amino acids. The V and J ends lost 4 bases and 0 bases respectively, with 16 bases between them. From germline, CDR1 is MGHDK and CDR2 SYGVNS. The CDR3 DNA is TGTGCCAGCAGTGTCAAGAGCCAGGGAAGCTCCTACAATGAGCAGTTCTTC. This translates into CASSVKSQGSSYNEQFF.

This chain uses TRBV10-2 with TRBJ2-6; D unclear. Germline assignment: CDR1 WSHSY and CDR2 SAAADI. Deletions cut 8 bases from V and 4 bases from J, with 21 bases between. This CDR3 is built from 17 residues. The DNA for the CDR3 is TGCGCCAGCGATGCCCGAACAAATCCTGGCGGGGCCAACGTCCTGACTTTC. Protein product: CASDARTNPGGANVLTF.

The chain recombines TRBV6-1 with TRBJ2-3; maybe TRBD2 (6 bases). CDR1 and CDR2 from the germline V gene are MNHNS and SASEGT. The CDR3 spans 14 residues. V lost 10 bases to trimming and J lost 0 bases, with 14 bases between them. DNA for the CDR3: TGTGCCACCCGGAGGGACCCCAGCACAGATACGCAGTATTTT. It is translated as CATRRDPSTDTQYF.

The count of this clone is one. The chain employs TRBV29-1 and TRBJ2-2; D is unclear. The CDR3 spans 12 residues. The germline V gene has CDR1 SQVTM and CDR2 ANQGSEA. V lost 6 bases and J 5 bases, leaving 10 bases between the germline ends. The CDR3 nucleotides read TGCAGCGTGTTCAAGAGGACCGGGGAGCTGTTTTTT. This sequence encodes CSVFKRTGELFF.